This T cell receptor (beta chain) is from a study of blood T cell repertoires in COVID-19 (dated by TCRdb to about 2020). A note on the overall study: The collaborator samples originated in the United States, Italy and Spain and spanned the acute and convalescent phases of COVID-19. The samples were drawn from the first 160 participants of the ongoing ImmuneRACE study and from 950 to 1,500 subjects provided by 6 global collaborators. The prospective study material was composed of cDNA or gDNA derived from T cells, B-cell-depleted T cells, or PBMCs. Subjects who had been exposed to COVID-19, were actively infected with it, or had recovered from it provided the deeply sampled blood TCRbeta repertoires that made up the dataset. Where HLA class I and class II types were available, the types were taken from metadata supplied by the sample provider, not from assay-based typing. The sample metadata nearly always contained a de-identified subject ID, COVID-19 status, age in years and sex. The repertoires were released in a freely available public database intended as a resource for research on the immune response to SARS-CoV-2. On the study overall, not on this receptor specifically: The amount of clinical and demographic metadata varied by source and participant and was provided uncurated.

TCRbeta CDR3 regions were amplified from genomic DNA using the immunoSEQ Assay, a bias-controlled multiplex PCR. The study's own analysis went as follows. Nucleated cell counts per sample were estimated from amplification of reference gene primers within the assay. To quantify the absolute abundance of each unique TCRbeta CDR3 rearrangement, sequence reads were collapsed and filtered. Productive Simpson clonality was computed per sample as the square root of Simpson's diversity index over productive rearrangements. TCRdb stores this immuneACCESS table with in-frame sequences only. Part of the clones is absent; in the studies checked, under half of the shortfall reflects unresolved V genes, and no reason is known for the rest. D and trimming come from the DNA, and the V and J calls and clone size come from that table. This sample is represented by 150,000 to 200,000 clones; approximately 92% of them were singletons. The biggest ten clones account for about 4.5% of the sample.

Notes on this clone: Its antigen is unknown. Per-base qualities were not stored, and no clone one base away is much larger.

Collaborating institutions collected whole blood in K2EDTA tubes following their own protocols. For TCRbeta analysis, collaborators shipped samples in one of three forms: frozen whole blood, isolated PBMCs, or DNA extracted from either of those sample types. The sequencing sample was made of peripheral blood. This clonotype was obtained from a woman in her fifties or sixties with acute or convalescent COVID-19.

The CDR3 reads as follows: CASGLSSENEKLFF. In nucleotides, the sequence is TGTGCCAGCGGCCTTTCGAGCGAGAATGAAAAACTGTTTTTT. The chain was built from TRBV28 and TRBJ1-4, with the D gene not clear enough to name. V sheds 8 bases and J sheds 5 bases, leaving 15 bases between their ends. Inclusive of the bounding cysteine and phenylalanine, the CDR3 is 14 residues long. Only the CDR3 part of the read is kept: 42 bases, read in frame from the first base. CDR1 and CDR2, looked up from the germline V gene, are MDHEN and SYDVKM.